Listed below are T cell receptor beta chains from one sample, sequenced in a study of T cells after yellow fever vaccination. TCRdb re-analysed the 5' RACE reads in MiXCR, keeping a single row per CDR3 protein. The sample has 250,000 or so distinct CDR3 sequences, about 7.1% seen once; the top ten hold approximately 0.87%. The material was CD4+ T cells sorted from PBMCs, obtained 15 days after the yellow fever booster vaccination. The receptors originated from a man aged 25-40 years who received the YFV17D yellow fever vaccine. Each CDR3 is given with its conserved first and last residue. D genes are given only for firm matches. Where a row states a size, it is once, few, many or the class of an expanded clone; other rows omit it.

j_gene | d_gene | v_gene | abundance | CDR3nt | CDR3aa
TRBJ2-7 | TRBD2 | TRBV5-1 | few | TGCGCCAGCAGCTTGGCTAGCGGGAGGGCTTACGAGCAGTACTTC | CASSLASGRAYEQYF
TRBJ2-1 | TRBD2 | TRBV7-6 | many | TGTGCCAGCAGCGCCGGGACTATCTACAATGAGCAGTTCTTC | CASSAGTIYNEQFF
TRBJ2-2 | . | TRBV27 | . | TGTGCCAGCAGGAGGGGGTCCGGGAGTACCGGGGAGCTGTTTTTT | CASRRGSGSTGELFF
TRBJ2-3 | . | TRBV10-3 | few | TGTGCCATCAGTGTCGGGGCCAGGGGGGCCACAGATACGCAGTATTTT | CAISVGARGATDTQYF
TRBJ2-1 | . | TRBV15 | many | TGTGCCACCAGGGGAGCGTCGCTCTCCTACAATGAGCAGTTCTTC | CATRGASLSYNEQFF
TRBJ2-7 | TRBD1 | TRBV6-1 | . | TGTGCCAGCAGAGCGGGGACAGGGGCCGGAGAGCAGTACTTC | CASRAGTGAGEQYF
TRBJ1-5 | TRBD1 | TRBV4-2 | few | TGTGCCAGCAGCGGCCGGGACAGGGAGTTCATTGGGAGCAATCAGCCCCAGCATTTT | CASSGRDREFIGSNQPQHF
TRBJ1-1 | . | TRBV3-1 | many | TGTGCCAGCAGCCCGTTCAGGGGAATGAACACTGAAGCTTTCTTT | CASSPFRGMNTEAFF
TRBJ1-1 | . | TRBV7-9 | . | TGTGCCAGCTTCGACACTGAAGCTTTCTTT | CASFDTEAFF
TRBJ2-1 | TRBD1 | TRBV5-1 | many | TGCGCCAGCAGCTTGGCCCCCCGTACAGGGGGCAATGAGCAGTTCTTC | CASSLAPRTGGNEQFF
TRBJ2-3 | TRBD1 | TRBV29-1 | few | TGCAGCGCCGATCAGGGGGGCACAGATACGCAGTATTTT | CSADQGGTDTQYF
TRBJ1-2 | . | TRBV5-1 | . | TGCGCCAGCAGCTTGGGGGACGGCCATGGCTACACCTTC | CASSLGDGHGYTF
TRBJ2-4 | TRBD1 | TRBV2 | . | TGTGCCAGCAGTATCACGGACAGGGTGATTCAGTACTTC | CASSITDRVIQYF
TRBJ1-1 | . | TRBV20-1 | . | TGCAGTGCCCGTCCGGGTTTGGTCACTGAAGCTTTCTTT | CSARPGLVTEAFF
TRBJ2-5 | TRBD1 | TRBV7-9 | . | TGTGCCAGCAGGGGACAGTGGGTAGAGACCCAGTACTTC | CASRGQWVETQYF
TRBJ1-1 | TRBD1 | TRBV7-2 | few | TGTGCCAGCAGCTTAGCAGGGCCAGGGGGTTACACTGAAGCTTTCTTT | CASSLAGPGGYTEAFF
TRBJ2-5 | . | TRBV18 | . | TGTGCCAGCTCTGGTTTGTACCAAGAGACCCAGTACTTC | CASSGLYQETQYF
TRBJ2-1 | . | TRBV7-2 | few | TGTGCCAGCGGACCCGGATTCGGGGCGCGATACAATGAGCAGTTCTTC | CASGPGFGARYNEQFF
TRBJ2-1 | TRBD1 | TRBV6-2/TRBV6-3 | once | TGTGTCAGCAGTTATGGTGACAGGGCCTCCTACAATGAGCAGTTCTTC | CVSSYGDRASYNEQFF
TRBJ2-3 | . | TRBV11-2 | many | TGTGCCAGCAGCTTACCGGTTCAAGATACGCAGTATTTT | CASSLPVQDTQYF
TRBJ2-3 | TRBD2 | TRBV29-1 | many | TGCAGCGTGGAGCGGGAGGGAAGCACAGATACGCAGTATTTT | CSVEREGSTDTQYF
TRBJ2-3 | TRBD2 | TRBV3-1 | few | TGTGCCAGCAGCCGGGACTATACATCCTCTGATACGCAGTATTTT | CASSRDYTSSDTQYF
TRBJ2-3 | . | TRBV5-1 | many | TGCGCCAGCAGGGATACGTTGGATACGCAGTATTTT | CASRDTLDTQYF
TRBJ1-2 | . | TRBV20-1 | . | TGCAGTGCCGCATACGACCGGGATGGCTACACCTTC | CSAAYDRDGYTF
TRBJ2-1 | . | TRBV5-1 | few | TGCGCCAGCAGCTTGGTGGGTAGCGCGGCCTACAATGAGCAGTTCTTC | CASSLVGSAAYNEQFF
TRBJ2-7 | . | TRBV5-1 | . | TGCGCCAGCAGCCCGAAAGCCGGGGGTACCTACGAGCAGTACTTC | CASSPKAGGTYEQYF
TRBJ1-2 | TRBD1 | TRBV6-6 | few | TGTGCCAGCAGGCCCGGGACAGGCTATGGCTACACCTTC | CASRPGTGYGYTF
TRBJ1-2 | . | TRBV7-9 | few | TGTGCCAGCAGCTATCTAGGACCAGACTATGGCTACACCTTC | CASSYLGPDYGYTF
TRBJ2-1 | TRBD2 | TRBV20-1 | . | TGCAGTGTTACGGGACTAGCGGCCTACAATGAGCAGTTCTTC | CSVTGLAAYNEQFF
TRBJ2-2 | TRBD1 | TRBV7-9 | . | TGTGCCAGCAGCTCTCCCTCGACAGGGCGGAACACCGGGGAGCTGTTTTTT | CASSSPSTGRNTGELFF
TRBJ2-2 | TRBD2 | TRBV9 | . | TGTGCCAGCAGCGCCTCTAGCGGGCGGAGCACCGGGGAGCTGTTTTTT | CASSASSGRSTGELFF
TRBJ2-4 | . | TRBV5-4 | . | TGTGCCAGCAGCTTGGTGGCGGGCGGGACCAACATTCAGTACTTC | CASSLVAGGTNIQYF
TRBJ2-3 | . | TRBV20-1 | many | TGCAGTGCTAGCCGGGGCCCAGATACGCAGTATTTT | CSASRGPDTQYF